These 5 T cell receptor beta chains share one sample of origin, sequenced in a study of identical twins. MiXCR was run by TCRdb on the 5' RACE reads, yielding one entry per CDR3 protein. The sample holds around 1.7 million distinct CDR3 sequences, about 31% seen once. Material: cord blood. The origin of the receptors is a newborn girl in good health.

This clonotype has a count of ten or more. The chain carries TRBV13 and TRBJ2-3; D not resolved. V lost 0 bases and J lost 4, with 8 bases in between. Germline loops: CDR1 PRHDT, CDR2 FYEKMQ (reference sequence). This CDR3 comprises 14 residues. The CDR3 DNA sequence: TGTGCCAGCAGCTTAGGCGGTAGCCCAGATACGCAGTATTTT. Encoded protein: CASSLGGSPDTQYF.

This clonotype was counted only a few times. The V call is TRBV27, the J call TRBJ2-1, with 16 bases lining up with TRBD2. Per the germline V gene, CDR1 is MNHEY and CDR2 is SMNVEV (reference sequence). CDR3 length equals 18 residues. Trimming took 5 bases from V and 6 from J; bases not matched to a gene: 10. The chain's CDR3 is CASSIPGLAGGPGNEQFF. In DNA, the CDR3 is TGTGCCAGCAGTATACCGGGACTAGCGGGGGGGCCGGGCAATGAGCAGTTCTTC.

This chain uses TRBV7-8 with TRBJ2-7; 10 bases line up with TRBD2. Trimming cost V 5 bases and J 5 bases; bases outside gene matches: 12. The CDR3 extends over 16 amino acids. Germline-derived CDR1 and CDR2 are SGHVS and FQNEAQ. DNA for the CDR3: TGTGCCAGCAGCCACAAAGAACTAGCGGGATCGGACGAGCAGTACTTC. This translates into CASSHKELAGSDEQYF.

V is TRBV12-3 or TRBV12-4 and J is TRBJ2-1, with 8 nucleotides matching TRBD2. V lost 5 bases to trimming and J lost 5 bases; unmatched junction nucleotides: 8. The CDR3 loop spans 15 amino acids. CDR3 amino acids: CASSLRTSRDNEQFF. The DNA of the CDR3 is TGTGCCAGCAGTCTCCGGACTAGCAGGGACAATGAGCAGTTCTTC.

This clonotype was seen a few times. V usage is TRBV4-1 and J usage is TRBJ2-4; D not certain. The CDR3 totals 13 residues. V was shortened by 0 bases and J by 7 bases, with 7 bases between the two germline ends. The germline V gene encodes CDR1 MGHRA and CDR2 YSYEKL. CDR3 sequence: CASSQEDGNIQYF. CDR3 sequence (DNA): TGCGCCAGCAGCCAAGAAGACGGCAACATTCAGTACTTC.